The 22 T cell receptor beta chains listed next were all sequenced from one sample in a study of shared T cell receptors in the human thymus. Sequenced by immunoSEQ multiplex PCR; TCRdb stores in-frame clones only, minus some. The sample holds approximately 660,000 clones; roughly 90% are singletons and the top ten take around 0.0099%. The same sample was also studied in work on human thymus T cells.

Sequenced sample: thymocytes. These receptors originate from a boy younger than two with a congenital heart defect.

The genes are TRBV11-2 and TRBJ1-1, with 7 bases fitting TRBD1. V lost 5 bases and J lost 4; bases outside the gene matches: 13. Germline values: CDR1 SGHAT, CDR2 FQNNGV. This CDR3 spans 16 amino acids. The chain's CDR3 is CASSLLQRTGFTEAFF. CDR3 in DNA: TGTGCCAGCAGCCTCCTCCAGAGGACAGGCTTCACTGAAGCTTTCTTT. Complete variable domain (other parts from reference TRBV11-2 and TRBJ1-1): EAGVAQSPRYKIIEKRQSVAFWCNPISGHATLYWYQQILGQGPKLLIQFQNNGVVDDSQLPKDRFSAERLKGVDSTLKIQPAKLEDSAVYLCASSLLQRTGFTEAFFGQGTRLTVV.

The chain is built from TRBV5-1 and TRBJ2-1; the D gene is possibly TRBD1 (6 bases). This CDR3 spans 15 amino acids. V lost 4 bases, J lost 4 bases, and 15 bases lay in between. Germline V gene data show CDR1 as SGHRS and CDR2 as YFSETQ. CDR3 DNA sequence: TGCGCCAGCAGCCCTCCGGGACACCCTTACAATGAGCAGTTCTTC. It translates to CASSPPGHPYNEQFF.

This chain joins TRBV30 and TRBJ1-4, with a weak D call TRBD1 (5 bases). V lost 0 bases to trimming and J lost 7 bases, with 15 bases between them. Germline assignment: CDR1 GTSNPN and CDR2 SVGIG (reference sequence). This CDR3 region has 15 residues. The CDR3 DNA is TGTGCCTGGAGTGTAAGGGGTAACAGGCCTGAAAAACTGTTTTTT. Its translation: CAWSVRGNRPEKLFF. Full variable domain (outside the CDR3, taken from reference TRBV30 and TRBJ1-4): SQTIHQWPATLVQPVGSPLSLECTVEGTSNPNLYWYRQAAGRGLQLLFYSVGIGQISSEVPQNLSASRPQDRQFILSSKKLLLSDSGFYLCAWSVRGNRPEKLFFGSGTQLSVL.

This chain uses TRBV27 with TRBJ2-7, with 11 positions matching TRBD2. The trim removed 6 bases at V and 2 bases at J, leaving 6 bases unmatched. Per germline, CDR1 MNHEY and CDR2 SMNVEV (reference sequence). The CDR3 has 15 amino acids. CDR3 region: CASRQLAGDPYEQYF. CDR3 DNA sequence: TGTGCCAGCAGACAACTAGCGGGAGACCCCTACGAGCAGTACTTC.

The chain uses TRBV4-2 and TRBJ2-7, with a possible D match to TRBD1 (6 bases). V lost 1 base, J lost 0 bases, and 13 bases lay in between. Germline V CDR1 and CDR2: LGHNA, YNFKEQ. The CDR3 covers 16 residues. CDR3 region: CASSQGRADSSYEQYF. The CDR3 region has the DNA TGTGCCAGCAGCCAAGGCAGAGCGGACAGCTCCTACGAGCAGTACTTC.

This clone is a singleton in its sample. J is TRBJ2-7 and V is TRBV5-6; 7 positions match TRBD1. After removal of 0 bases from V and 3 bases from J, the junction contained 12 bases not matched to a gene. This CDR3 contains 17 residues. Germline CDR1 reads SGHDT; CDR2 reads YYEEEE. The CDR3 here is CASSLGESRTGNYEQYF. CDR3 nucleotide sequence: TGTGCCAGCAGCTTGGGGGAGTCCAGGACAGGAAACTACGAGCAGTACTTC.

The chain combines TRBV27 with TRBJ2-7; D might be TRBD1 (5 bases). V lost 2 bases to trimming and J lost 2 bases, with 13 bases between them. Germline CDR1 reads MNHEY; CDR2 reads SMNVEV (reference sequence). The CDR3 runs to 15 residues. The CDR3 nucleotides are TGTGCCAGCAGTTTACATGTCAGGGCAGCCTACGAGCAGTACTTC. This encodes CASSLHVRAAYEQYF.

This clone was seen a single time. The V call is TRBV6-4, the J call TRBJ2-3, with D possibly TRBD1 on 5 matching bases. V was shortened by 7 bases and J by 2 bases, with 7 bases between the two germline ends. Germline V gene data show CDR1 as MRHNA and CDR2 as SNTAGT. The CDR3 is 12 amino acids. In DNA, the CDR3 is TGTGCCAGCAAGGACAACACAGATACGCAGTATTTT. Translating it yields CASKDNTDTQYF.

The chain links TRBV7-2 to TRBJ2-5; TRBD2 matches at 10 bases. V dropped 5 bases and J dropped 5; count of bases not matched to a gene: 20. Germline V gene sequence: CDR1 SGHTA, CDR2 FQGNSA. The CDR3 spans 19 residues. CDR3 protein: CASSLMPEAGGPSGETQYF. The CDR3 coding sequence is TGTGCCAGCAGCCTGATGCCGGAAGCGGGAGGGCCCTCGGGGGAGACCCAGTACTTC.

The chain uses TRBV5-4 and TRBJ1-2; TRBD1 matches at 7 bases. This CDR3 spans 16 amino acids. Germline V gene data show CDR1 as SGHNT and CDR2 as YYREEE (reference sequence). J was trimmed by 3 bases and V by 4 bases; bases with no gene match: 12. The CDR3 sequence is CASSRKWRGPHYGYTF. For the CDR3, the DNA is TGTGCCAGCAGCCGCAAATGGAGGGGGCCTCACTATGGCTACACCTTC.

This sequence joins TRBV19 and TRBJ2-2; 10 bases align to TRBD2. V dropped 0 bases and J dropped 5; count of bases not matched to a gene: 9. This CDR3 has 18 residues. CDR1 LNHDA and CDR2 SQIVND come from the germline V gene (reference sequence). The CDR3 region has the DNA TGTGCCAGTAGTATAGAGGAACCTAGCGGGAGTGAAACCGGGGAGCTGTTTTTT. Its translation is CASSIEEPSGSETGELFF.

This clone appeared once. The chain couples TRBV30 to TRBJ2-2; tentatively, D is TRBD1 (6 bases). Trimming shortened V by 0 bases and J by 7 bases, and 15 bases separated the two germline ends. The CDR3 runs to 15 residues. Germline loops: CDR1 GTSNPN, CDR2 SVGIG (reference sequence). This CDR3 is CAWSVQPGEGGELFF. CDR3 coding DNA: TGTGCCTGGAGTGTACAGCCAGGGGAAGGCGGGGAGCTGTTTTTT.

The gene calls are TRBV14 and TRBJ2-3; TRBD2 agrees at 9 bases. This CDR3 is built from 19 residues. Germline CDR1 is SGHDN and CDR2 is FVKESK. V gave up 0 bases and J gave up 6 bases; unmatched junction bases: 16. CDR3 in amino acids: CASSQDAGSGRPRADTQYF. The CDR3, as DNA: TGTGCCAGCAGCCAAGATGCGGGTAGCGGGAGACCTCGGGCGGATACGCAGTATTTT.

The chain recombines TRBV27 with TRBJ1-5, with D unresolved. Germline V CDR1 and CDR2: MNHEY, SMNVEV (reference sequence). The CDR3 runs to 15 residues. Trimming left V 2 bases short and J 9 bases short, with 17 bases between. The DNA for the CDR3 is TGTGCCAGCAGTTTAGGTGTACCCCCCTTGAGGCCCCAGCATTTT. Translation: CASSLGVPPLRPQHF.

The chain has TRBV6-4 and TRBJ2-1, with TRBD2 matching over 9 bases. Germline V lookup: CDR1 MRHNA, CDR2 SNTAGT. The junction had 9 bases not matched to a gene; V was cut back by 2 bases and J by 7 bases. This CDR3 comprises 16 residues. The CDR3 loop reads CASSDGLASGKNEQFF. In DNA, the CDR3 is TGTGCCAGCAGTGACGGGTTAGCTAGCGGGAAGAATGAGCAGTTCTTC.

This clone was observed a few times. This chain joins TRBV2 and TRBJ2-1, with 7 positions matching TRBD2. Germline CDR1 and CDR2: SNHLY and FYNNEI. The CDR3 runs to 16 residues. V trimming: 8 bases; J trimming: 0 bases; junction bases outside the gene matches: 10. The CDR3 nucleotides are TGTGCCAGCGCAGCTCTAGCGGTGAGCTCCTACAATGAGCAGTTCTTC. Amino acids: CASAALAVSSYNEQFF.

The rearrangement uses TRBV19 and TRBJ2-2; 8 bases map to TRBD1. Germline CDR1 LNHDA, CDR2 SQIVND (reference sequence). After removal of 6 bases from V and 4 bases from J, the junction contained 4 bases not matched to a gene. The CDR3 is 14 amino acids. In DNA, the CDR3 is TGTGCCAGTAGGGACAGGGCGAGCACCGGGGAGCTGTTTTTT. Translated, it gives CASRDRASTGELFF.

The chain joins TRBV4-3 to TRBJ1-5; D possibly corresponds to TRBD1 (6 bases). The CDR3 consists of 17 residues. Deletions cut 0 bases from V and 0 bases from J, with 12 bases between. Germline CDR1 LGHNA, CDR2 YSLEER. The CDR3 DNA sequence: TGCGCCAGCAGCCAAGATAGGGGGGGACTTAGCAATCAGCCCCAGCATTTT. This gives the protein CASSQDRGGLSNQPQHF.

This chain uses TRBV6-5 with TRBJ2-7, with D perhaps matching TRBD1 (6 bases). Germline assignment: CDR1 MNHEY and CDR2 SVGAGI. Trimming took 6 bases from V and 6 from J, leaving 15 bases between them. The CDR3 contains 13 residues. CDR3 coding DNA: TGTGCCAGCAGCATTACAGGGTTATGCGAGCAGTACTTC. Protein product: CASSITGLCEQYF.

The chain couples TRBV6-1 to TRBJ1-1; TRBD1 aligns across 11 bases. Trimming took 6 bases from V and 6 from J; bases not matched to a gene: 6. The CDR3 sequence is 14 residues long. Germline CDR1 reads MNHNS; CDR2 reads SASEGT. The CDR3 reads CASRGQGDSPEAFF. The DNA of the CDR3 is TGTGCCAGCAGGGGACAGGGGGACTCCCCTGAAGCTTTCTTT.

The chain combines TRBV28 with TRBJ2-7; possibly TRBD1 for D (5 bases). The V gene lost 5 bases and the J gene lost 3 bases, with 17 bases spanning the gap. CDR1 and CDR2 from the germline V gene are MDHEN and SYDVKM. The CDR3 spans 15 residues. This CDR3 is CASSLRQCFLYEQYF. For the CDR3, the DNA is TGTGCCAGCAGTCTAAGACAGTGTTTTCTCTACGAGCAGTACTTC. Using reference TRBV28 and TRBJ2-7 for the parts outside the CDR3, the full variable domain is DVKVTQSSRYLVKRTGEKVFLECVQDMDHENMFWYRQDPGLGLRLIYFSYDVKMKEKGDIPEGYSVSREKKERFSLILESASTNQTSMYLCASSLRQCFLYEQYFGPGTRLTVT.

The CDR3 sequence: CAWTTGRQPQHF. In DNA form, the CDR3 reads TGTGCCTGGACAACTGGGAGGCAGCCCCAGCATTTT. The rearrangement links TRBV30 to TRBJ1-5, with D unresolved. Germline CDR1 reads GTSNPN; CDR2 reads SVGIG (reference sequence). V lost 4 bases to trimming and J lost 7 bases, with 11 bases between them. The CDR3 sequence is 12 residues long.